The 25 T cell receptor beta chains reported below all come from one sample, sequenced in a study of CD8+CD57+ T cells in acquired aplastic anemia. For CDR3 and TCR beta VDJ profiling, genomic DNA was the template used. TCRdb re-called the reads through MiXCR, storing one row per CDR3 protein. The table has about 200,000 distinct CDR3 sequences, approximately 60% seen once. Sequencing was done on patients that had shown CD8+CD57+ cell expansion by flow cytometry. Sequences were obtained from sorted CD4+, CD8+, or CD8+CD57+ T cells (not recorded which) from PBMCs. Source of these receptors: a human donor with aplastic anemia.

This clonotype was seen more than once but under ten times. The chain employs TRBV25-1 and TRBJ1-1; the D is unclear. The CDR3 length is 13 residues. CDR1 and CDR2 from the germline V gene are MGHDK and SYGVNS. Trimming stripped 4 bases from V and 2 bases from J, with 8 bases between. In DNA, the CDR3 is TGTGCCAGCAGTGCCCTCGGTAACACTGAAGCTTTCTTT. The encoded protein is CASSALGNTEAFF. The whole variable domain, remainder taken from reference TRBV25-1 and TRBJ1-1, is EADIYQTPRYLVIGTGKKITLECSQTMGHDKMYWYQQDPGMELHLIHYSYGVNSTEKGDLSSESTVSRIRTEHFPLTLESARPSHTSQYLCASSALGNTEAFFGQGTRLTVV.

The chain joins TRBV7-6 to TRBJ1-2; possibly TRBD1 for D (5 bases). CDR3 length: 14 residues. The V and J ends lost 6 bases and 7 bases respectively, with 18 bases between them. Germline V gene sequence: CDR1 SGHVS, CDR2 FNYEAQ. CDR3 in DNA: TGTGCCAGCAGTTCCGGGACGTTAAAAGGTGGCTACACCTTC. Its translation: CASSSGTLKGGYTF.

The chain links TRBV7-9 to TRBJ2-7; 11 bases align to TRBD2. V was clipped by 7 bases and J by 6 bases; unmatched bases: 5. CDR3 length equals 13 residues. Germline lookup yields CDR1 SEHNR and CDR2 FQNEAQ (reference sequence). CDR3 in DNA: TGTGCCAGCAAAACTAGCGGGAGCGTCGAGCAGTACTTC. The encoded protein is CASKTSGSVEQYF.

This clonotype was detected once. This chain connects TRBV2 to TRBJ2-7; the D is unclear. CDR3 length: 13 residues. Germline CDR1 is SNHLY and CDR2 is FYNNEI. Trimming shortened V by 6 bases and J by 7 bases, and 16 bases separated the two germline ends. CDR3 DNA: TGTGCCAGCAGCTTGGGCGAATCTTGGGAGCAGTACTTC. Translation: CASSLGESWEQYF.

In its sample, this clonotype was seen once. V is TRBV7-3 and J is TRBJ1-4; D not resolved. This CDR3 has 16 amino acids. The ends were cut back, 1 base at V and 0 bases at J, with 9 bases in the middle. Germline V gene sequence: CDR1 SGHTA, CDR2 FQGTGA. The chain's CDR3 is CASSLSLLSTNEKLFF. Written as DNA, the CDR3 is TGTGCCAGCAGCTTAAGTTTGCTGTCAACTAATGAAAAACTGTTTTTT.

Concerning this clonotype: It is likely a read error, because the conserved phenylalanine at the end of the CDR3 is missing. The chain employs TRBV5-5 and TRBJ2-7; 10 bases are a match to TRBD1. Germline trimming cut 4 bases from V and 3 bases from J; bases unmatched to any gene: 4. The CDR3 covers 14 residues. Germline V lookup: CDR1 SGHKS, CDR2 YYEKEE (reference sequence). The CDR3 sequence is CASSPRTGGYEQYL. DNA of the CDR3: TGTGCCAGCAGCCCGAGGACAGGGGGCTACGAGCAGTACTTA.

This clonotype was recorded many times. The J gene is TRBJ1-1, the V gene TRBV7-2, with no clear D. Trimming took off 4 bases at V and 3 bases at J, with 9 bases between the two ends. The germline gives CDR1 SGHTA, CDR2 FQGNSA. The CDR3 is 13 residues long. The CDR3 loop reads CASSWGLDTEAFF. The CDR3 DNA reads as TGTGCCAGCAGCTGGGGTCTCGACACTGAAGCTTTCTTT.

The CDR3 sequence is CSAPLWGRDTEAFF. The CDR3, as DNA: TGCAGTGCCCCCCTTTGGGGCAGGGACACTGAAGCTTTCTTT. The chain employs TRBV20-1 and TRBJ1-1; the D gene is possibly TRBD1 (5 bases). Germline assignment: CDR1 DFQATT and CDR2 SNEGSKA (reference sequence). The CDR3 totals 14 residues. Trimming pared 6 bases from V and 3 bases from J, leaving 17 bases between.

The chain is built from TRBV15 and TRBJ2-1; unclear D gene. The CDR3 has 16 amino acids. Per germline, CDR1 LNHNV and CDR2 YYDKDF (reference sequence). Trimming removed 3 bases from V and 2 bases from J, with 14 bases in between. The CDR3 sequence: CATSSSRSMTYNEQFF. The CDR3 DNA reads TGTGCCACCAGCAGCTCCAGGTCGATGACCTACAATGAGCAGTTCTTC.

The chain uses TRBV10-3 and TRBJ2-1; 11 nucleotides agree with TRBD2. The ends lost 1 base at V and 8 bases at J; junction bases unmatched: 10. CDR1 is ENHRY, CDR2 SYGVKD, per germline. The CDR3 covers 17 residues. In nucleotides, the CDR3 is TGTGCCATCAGTGAGTGGGGTAGCGGGGGGGCCACCCATGAGCAGTTCTTC. Its translation is CAISEWGSGGATHEQFF.

CDR3 protein: CSASVMREGHEQFF. The CDR3 coding sequence is TGCAGTGCTAGCGTTATGAGGGAGGGTCATGAGCAGTTCTTC. The rearrangement joins TRBV20-1 to TRBJ2-1, with TRBD2 matching over 7 bases. Germline CDR1 DFQATT, CDR2 SNEGSKA (reference sequence). V lost 3 bases, J lost 8 bases, and 10 bases stayed unmatched. This CDR3 comprises 14 residues.

This chain joins TRBV7-9 and TRBJ2-3; D gene ambiguous. Germline V gene sequence: CDR1 SEHNR, CDR2 FQNEAQ (reference sequence). The CDR3 has 13 amino acids. V lost 5 bases and J 0 bases, leaving 6 bases between the germline ends. The CDR3 loop is CASSDTSTDTQYF. Written as DNA, the CDR3 is TGTGCCAGCAGCGATACTAGCACAGATACGCAGTATTTT.

The chain couples TRBV4-3 to TRBJ1-3; 9 positions match TRBD1. The length of the CDR3 is 17 residues. CDR1 and CDR2 from the germline V gene are LGHNA and YSLEER. The V and J ends lost 5 bases and 4 bases, in that order; junction bases with no gene match: 12. CDR3 DNA sequence: TGCGCCAGCAGCTACCAACCGGGACAGGGTGCCGGAAACACCATATATTTT. Amino acid sequence: CASSYQPGQGAGNTIYF.

The chain's CDR3 is CASSSGDYNSPLHF. In DNA form, the CDR3 reads TGCGCCAGCAGCTCGGGAGACTATAATTCACCCCTCCACTTT. The genes are TRBV5-1 and TRBJ1-6; D is uncertain. In germline, CDR1 is SGHRS, CDR2 YFSETQ. The CDR3 runs 14 residues. With 3 bases removed from V and 3 bases from J, the gap between germline ends came to 7 bases.

The gene calls are TRBV25-1 and TRBJ2-7, with 7 bases aligning to TRBD1. The CDR3 covers 12 residues. J was trimmed by 4 bases and V by 8 bases; bases with no gene match: 5. Germline CDR1 reads MGHDK; CDR2 reads SYGVNS. The CDR3 DNA reads TGTGCCAGCGGAAGACAGGGATACGAGCAGTACTTC. This gives the protein CASGRQGYEQYF.

This clonotype was seen a few times. The chain uses TRBV2 and TRBJ2-7, with 7 nucleotides matching TRBD1. CDR3 length equals 12 residues. From germline, CDR1 is SNHLY and CDR2 FYNNEI. J lost 4 bases, V lost 11 bases, and 8 bases had no gene match. CDR3 coding DNA: TGTGCCTGGACAGGACCACTTTACGAGCAGTACTTC. Protein: CAWTGPLYEQYF.

The chain carries TRBV20-1 and TRBJ2-1, with 10 bases that match TRBD2. The V gene end was trimmed by 3 bases and the J gene end by 8 bases; junction bases not matched to a gene: 16. Germline V gene sequence: CDR1 DFQATT, CDR2 SNEGSKA (reference sequence). The CDR3 length is 17 residues. CDR3 sequence reads: CSASRTSGMPLHDEQFF. The CDR3 coding sequence is TGCAGTGCTAGCCGAACTAGCGGGATGCCTCTACACGATGAGCAGTTCTTC.

V is TRBV5-5 and J is TRBJ2-1, with D possibly matching TRBD1 (5 bases). The CDR3 sequence is 13 residues long. The V gene's germline CDR1 is SGHKS and CDR2 YYEKEE (reference sequence). V lost 4 bases, J lost 9 bases, and 14 bases lay in between. CDR3 region: CASSLIVGAEQFF. As DNA, the CDR3 is TGTGCCAGCAGCCTAATAGTAGGGGCTGAGCAGTTCTTC.

This clonotype was observed a single time. The rearrangement joins TRBV10-1 to TRBJ2-1, with 12 bases matching TRBD1. V shed 5 bases, J shed 7 bases, and the junction held 6 bases outside the gene matches. This CDR3 is built from 15 residues. Germline values: CDR1 WNHNN, CDR2 SYGVQD (reference sequence). CDR3 bases: TGCGCCAGCAGTCCAGGGACAGGGGGCGAAAATGAGCAGTTCTTC. Its protein is CASSPGTGGENEQFF.

The rearrangement joins TRBV5-5 to TRBJ2-7; the match to TRBD1 covers 8 bases. The V segment lost 4 bases and the J segment 5 bases; nucleotides outside the gene matches: 5. Germline CDR1 and CDR2: SGHKS and YYEKEE (reference sequence). The CDR3 is 13 amino acids. CDR3 in amino acids: CASSPGQGHEQYF. The CDR3 DNA sequence: TGTGCCAGCAGCCCCGGACAGGGCCACGAGCAGTACTTC.

This sequence joins TRBV7-6 and TRBJ2-7, with 9 bases lining up with TRBD1. The CDR3 extends over 16 amino acids. Germline CDR1 SGHVS, CDR2 FNYEAQ. V was pared by 5 bases and J by 0 bases, with 8 bases of the junction left unmatched. CDR3 in DNA: TGTGCCAGCAGCGGCCCGGGACAGGGCCCCTCCTACGAGCAGTACTTC. This codes for CASSGPGQGPSYEQYF.

This clonotype has only a few counts. The rearrangement links TRBV20-1 to TRBJ1-6; 9 positions match TRBD1. The CDR3 consists of 14 residues. Germline V gene data show CDR1 as DFQATT and CDR2 as SNEGSKA (reference sequence). V was clipped by 6 bases and J by 6 bases; unmatched bases: 6. The CDR3 sequence is CSAPGQGSNSPLHF. CDR3 DNA sequence: TGCAGTGCCCCGGGACAGGGTAGTAATTCACCCCTCCACTTT.

Details on this clonotype: One end of the junction fails to match germline, which may point to a read error. The V gene is TRBV10-3, the J gene TRBJ2-7; no reliable D call. This CDR3 comprises 16 residues. The germline gives CDR1 ENHRY, CDR2 SYGVKD. In DNA form, the CDR3 reads TGTGCCAGCAGTTACCACCGGAGCGCCCCCGCATACGAGCAGTACTTC. This codes for CASSYHRSAPAYEQYF.

The genes are TRBV6-1 and TRBJ2-7, with TRBD2 matching 10 bases. Losses at the gene ends were 4 bases for V and 1 base for J; bases not matched to a gene: 4. CDR1 MNHNS and CDR2 SASEGT come from the germline V gene. The CDR3 has 15 residues. CDR3 nucleotide sequence: TGTGCCAGCAGTGCCGGGACTAGCGTGTCCTACGAGCAGTACTTC. It encodes CASSAGTSVSYEQYF.

The rearrangement joins TRBV7-9 to TRBJ1-3; D not resolved. The CDR3 has 15 residues. In germline, CDR1 is SEHNR, CDR2 FQNEAQ (reference sequence). V lost 5 bases and J lost 2, with 13 bases in between. The DNA for the CDR3 is TGTGCCAGCAGCCAAGGCGGAGGTCCTGGAAACACCATATATTTT. Translation gives CASSQGGGPGNTIYF.